Described below is a single T cell receptor (beta chain) sequence and its context. CDR1 is SGHRS and CDR2 is YFSETQ in the germline V gene. The CDR3 covers 17 residues. Trimming left V 0 bases short and J 5 bases short, with 15 bases between. In the original workflow: Reference gene primer amplification yielded estimated nucleated cell counts. Generated by immunoSEQ multiplex PCR, the TCRdb table keeps only in-frame clones and is missing some. V and J calls and clone size are copied from that table; D and trimming were computed from the DNA. This sample has tens of thousands of clones, with more than 65% found just once. These data originate in a study of blood T cell repertoires in COVID-19. Study background: Specimens from acute and convalescent COVID-19 originated in the United States, Italy and Spain. T cells, B-cell-depleted T cells, or PBMCs provided the cDNA or gDNA that served as material.

In Seattle, patients joined the study during active infection and were tracked longitudinally. What was sequenced was peripheral blood. This clonotype was obtained from an older man with COVID-19, enrolled during active disease. The rearrangement joins TRBV5-1 to TRBJ2-6; D not resolved. The CDR3 loop reads CASSLGQGPSRANVLTF. The CDR3 bases are TGCGCCAGCAGCTTGGGACAAGGTCCTTCAAGGGCCAACGTCCTGACTTTC.